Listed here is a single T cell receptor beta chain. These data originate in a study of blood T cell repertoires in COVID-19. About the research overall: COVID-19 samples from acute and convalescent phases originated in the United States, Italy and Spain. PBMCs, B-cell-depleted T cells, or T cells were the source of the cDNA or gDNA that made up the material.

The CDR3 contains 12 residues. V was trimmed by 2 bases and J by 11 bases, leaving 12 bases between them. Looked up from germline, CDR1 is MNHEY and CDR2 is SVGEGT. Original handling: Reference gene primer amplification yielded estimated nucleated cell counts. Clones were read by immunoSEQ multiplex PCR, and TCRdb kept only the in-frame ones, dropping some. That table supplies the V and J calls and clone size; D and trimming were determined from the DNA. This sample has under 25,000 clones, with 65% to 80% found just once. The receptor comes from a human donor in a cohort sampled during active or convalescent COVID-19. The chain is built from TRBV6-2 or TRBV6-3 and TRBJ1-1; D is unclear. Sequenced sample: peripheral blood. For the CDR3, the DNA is TGTGCCAGCAGTTACGAGGGCATGACGGCTTTCTTT. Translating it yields CASSYEGMTAFF.